This TCR beta chain was sequenced during a study of cytomegalovirus exposure and HLA in healthy donors. Turning to this clone: Its antigen is unknown.

The PCR ran on 60 Vbeta and 13 Jbeta primers. Sequenced by immunoSEQ multiplex PCR; TCRdb stores in-frame clones only, minus some. The profile shows under 200,000 clones, about 86% of them singletons. Germline V gene data show CDR1 as SGHTA and CDR2 as FQGNSA. Unmatched junction bases numbered 7, after V lost 5 bases and J lost 10 bases. The CDR3 has 12 amino acids. General study results and limits: The study reported that TCR beta sequences accurately predicted HLA-A and HLA-B alleles in most subjects. Specific recognition of CMV antigens was confirmed in vitro for a few chains (all CMV-associated). Later analysis identified about 18,000 TCR beta sequences associated with HLA alleles, using a false discovery rate threshold of 0.05.

The TCR originated in a woman aged 25 to 45 in good health and CMV-seronegative. Sequencing was performed on PBMCs. The chain has TRBV7-2 and TRBJ2-7, with 8 bases lining up with TRBD2. CDR3 bases: TGTGCCAGCAGCACGGGGGGGGGAATCCAGTACTTC. This gives the protein CASSTGGGIQYF.